This T cell receptor beta chain was recorded in a study of cytomegalovirus exposure and HLA in healthy donors. Repertoires were generated with immunoSEQ multiplex PCR, while TCRdb's copy carries only in-frame clones and drops some. This table holds 200,000 to 300,000 clones, approximately 83% found once. This TCR derives from a woman younger than 45 in good health and CMV-seropositive. Sequenced input: PBMCs.

CDR3 bases: TGTGCCAGTAGGCTAGCGGGCCGCGAGACCCAGTACTTC. This sequence encodes CASRLAGRETQYF. The rearrangement links TRBV19 to TRBJ2-5; 8 nucleotides align to TRBD2. V was clipped by 6 bases and J by 5 bases; unmatched bases: 5. Germline V lookup: CDR1 LNHDA, CDR2 SQIVND (reference sequence). This CDR3 spans 13 amino acids.